Detailed here is one T cell receptor beta chain. Its antigen is currently unknown. Each CDR3 protein is one row after TCRdb ran MiXCR on the reads. The data contain hundreds of thousands of distinct CDR3 sequences, 20% to 25% of them singletons. The sample comes from a study of T cell repertoires in cytomegalovirus infection. Trimming took 5 bases from V and 0 from J, leaving 10 bases between them. The V gene's germline CDR1 is SGHTA and CDR2 FQGNSA. The CDR3 covers 14 residues. Study-wide findings and caveats: CMV-specific TCR beta clonotypes restricted by HLA-C were the ones dominating the ex vivo response.

The genes are TRBV7-2 and TRBJ1-1; no clear D. The sample consisted of CD8+ T cells from PBMCs. The TCR was taken from a human donor in good health (CMV status not recorded). Some clones in this sample may be carry-over from other donors' samples. The chain's CDR3 is CASSQITVNTEAFF. CDR3 coding DNA: TGTGCCAGCAGCCAAATCACCGTGAACACTGAAGCTTTCTTT.